The 27 T cell receptor beta chains below come from one sample, sequenced in a study of cytomegalovirus exposure and HLA in healthy donors. PCR used 60 Vbeta primers and 13 Jbeta primers. Profiling relied on immunoSEQ multiplex PCR, and the TCRdb table lists in-frame clones only, not all of them. The sample has around 170,000 clones; approximately 80% are singletons. The sequencing input was PBMCs. These receptors came from a woman between 45 and 65 years old in good health and CMV-seropositive.

This clone is a singleton in its sample. The genes are TRBV10-3 and TRBJ1-2; TRBD1 matches 8 bases. CDR3 length: 13 residues. Germline V gene lookup returns CDR1 ENHRY and CDR2 SYGVKD. The ends lost 6 bases at V and 3 bases at J; junction bases unmatched: 3. CDR3 sequence (DNA): TGTGCCATCAGCAAGGGACAGGACTATGGCTACACCTTC. Amino acids: CAISKGQDYGYTF.

The chain carries TRBV7-9 and TRBJ2-2; a weak D match, TRBD1 (6 bases). The CDR3 sequence is 16 residues long. CDR1 is SEHNR and CDR2 is FQNEAQ in the germline V gene (reference sequence). The V and J ends lost 1 base and 7 bases respectively, with 16 bases between them. CDR3 in amino acids: CASSLGTAYLNGELFF. The DNA for the CDR3 is TGTGCCAGCAGCTTAGGGACAGCCTACCTGAACGGGGAGCTGTTTTTT. Full variable domain (missing parts from reference TRBV7-9 and TRBJ2-2): DTGVSQNPRHKITKRGQNVTFRCDPISEHNRLYWYRQTLGQGPEFLTYFQNEAQLEKSRLLSDRFSAERPKGSFSTLEIQRTEQGDSAMYLCASSLGTAYLNGELFFGEGSRLTVL.

CDR3 protein: CASSEAWAVSSYEQYF. The CDR3 DNA follows: TGTGCCAGCAGTGAAGCTTGGGCAGTTTCGTCCTACGAGCAGTACTTC. The chain recombines TRBV2 with TRBJ2-7; D unresolved. V was pared by 0 bases and J by 1 base, with 13 bases between. Germline values: CDR1 SNHLY, CDR2 FYNNEI. This CDR3 comprises 16 residues.

The chain combines TRBV5-6 with TRBJ2-2; 8 bases map to TRBD1. Germline values: CDR1 SGHDT, CDR2 YYEEEE. This CDR3 is built from 14 residues. With V trimmed by 4 bases and J by 4 bases, 3 bases remained unmatched. The CDR3 region is CASSATGGTGELFF. The CDR3 nucleotides are TGTGCCAGCAGCGCCACAGGGGGCACCGGGGAGCTGTTTTTT.

The chain carries TRBV5-4 and TRBJ2-7; TRBD1 is a possible D gene (5 bases). Germline CDR1 SGHNT, CDR2 YYREEE (reference sequence). Trimming shortened V by 0 bases and J by 5 bases, and 12 bases separated the two germline ends. The length of the CDR3 is 14 residues. This chain's CDR3 is CASSLGGRGHEQYF. The DNA for the CDR3 is TGTGCCAGCAGCTTGGGTGGTAGGGGCCACGAGCAGTACTTC. The full variable domain, its missing parts supplied by reference TRBV5-4 and TRBJ2-7, is ETGVTQSPTHLIKTRGQQVTLRCSSQSGHNTVSWYQQALGQGPQFIFQYYREEENGRGNFPPRFSGLQFPNYSSELNVNALELDDSALYLCASSLGGRGHEQYFGPGTRLTVT.

V and J are TRBV7-9 and TRBJ1-1, with a possible D match to TRBD1 (5 bases). The CDR3 extends over 14 amino acids. V was trimmed by 3 bases and J by 0 bases, leaving 8 bases between them. The V gene's germline CDR1 is SEHNR and CDR2 FQNEAQ (reference sequence). CDR3 amino acids: CASSFAGVNTEAFF. The CDR3, as DNA: TGTGCCAGCAGCTTTGCGGGGGTGAACACTGAAGCTTTCTTT.

The rearrangement joins TRBV5-4 to TRBJ2-3; 9 nucleotides agree with TRBD2. The CDR3 sequence is 15 residues long. The germline CDR1 and CDR2 sequences are SGHNT and YYREEE (reference sequence). With V trimmed by 2 bases and J by 1 base, 2 bases remained unmatched. The CDR3 region is CASSLVAGGTDTQYF. Written as DNA, the CDR3 is TGTGCCAGCAGCTTAGTAGCGGGGGGCACAGATACGCAGTATTTT.

The V call is TRBV10-2, the J call TRBJ2-7; 11 positions match TRBD1. The ends lost 2 bases at V and 4 bases at J; junction bases unmatched: 4. Germline V CDR1 and CDR2: WSHSY, SAAADI. The CDR3 is 15 amino acids. The CDR3 loop is CASSEGTGGVYEQYF. CDR3 DNA sequence: TGCGCCAGCAGTGAGGGGACAGGGGGTGTATACGAGCAGTACTTC.

The chain couples TRBV5-6 to TRBJ2-3; 7 bases are a match to TRBD1. CDR3 length equals 16 residues. Germline values: CDR1 SGHDT, CDR2 YYEEEE. V dropped 4 bases and J dropped 2; count of bases not matched to a gene: 10. As DNA, the CDR3 is TGTGCCAGCAGCCCGATGAAGGGGGCAAACACAGATACGCAGTATTTT. It codes for CASSPMKGANTDTQYF.

This clone turned up a few times. This same CDR3 is encoded by further DNA sequences in the sample. The chain has TRBV9 and TRBJ2-5; 15 bases map to TRBD2. V gave up 2 bases and J gave up 2 bases; unmatched junction bases: 1. Germline V gives CDR1 SGDLS, CDR2 YYNGEE. The CDR3 runs to 16 residues. The DNA for the CDR3 is TGTGCCAGCAGCGTGGGGACTAGCGGGGGGCAAGAGACCCAGTACTTC. This codes for CASSVGTSGGQETQYF.

The rearrangement links TRBV6-5 to TRBJ2-7; a possible D gene is TRBD1 (7 bases). CDR1 is MNHEY and CDR2 is SVGAGI in the germline V gene. V lost 5 bases and J lost 2, with 16 bases in between. CDR3 size: 15 residues. The chain's CDR3 is CASSRQGGTPYEQYF. The CDR3 DNA is TGTGCCAGCAGTCGTCAGGGGGGTACTCCCTACGAGCAGTACTTC.

The gene calls are TRBV6-6 and TRBJ2-7; 8 positions agree with TRBD2. Germline CDR1 MNHNY, CDR2 SVGAGI (reference sequence). The trim removed 5 bases at V and 0 bases at J, leaving 9 bases unmatched. The CDR3 has 16 amino acids. The CDR3 spells CASSPGVAGNSYEQYF. In DNA form, the CDR3 reads TGTGCCAGCAGTCCCGGGGTAGCGGGAAACTCCTACGAGCAGTACTTC.

This clone was seen at least ten times. This chain uses TRBV6-4 with TRBJ1-1; unclear D gene. V was trimmed by 5 bases and J by 4 bases, leaving 14 bases between them. Germline values: CDR1 MRHNA, CDR2 SNTAGT. The CDR3 runs to 14 residues. The CDR3 DNA sequence: TGTGCCAGCAGTTTACCGGGGAGCGGCACTGAAGCTTTCTTT. Translating gives CASSLPGSGTEAFF.

This clone was recorded once. The junction does not match germline at one end; this may be a read error. The identical CDR3 is also encoded by other nucleotide sequences in the sample. In DNA, the CDR3 is TGCGCCAGCAGCCTGGACAGGGTTGTAATCGAGCAGTACTTC. It specifies CASSLDRVVIEQYF. V usage is TRBV7-8 and J usage is TRBJ2-7, with 8 nucleotides matching TRBD1. Germline V CDR1 and CDR2: SGHVS, FQNEAQ. This CDR3 is built from 14 residues.

V is TRBV5-1 and J is TRBJ2-5, with 10 bases that match TRBD2. V was clipped by 1 base and J by 5 bases; unmatched bases: 8. The germline CDR1 and CDR2 sequences are SGHRS and YFSETQ. The CDR3 consists of 16 residues. Here the CDR3 reads CASSLSTSGAIETQYF. CDR3 nucleotide sequence: TGCGCCAGCAGCTTGTCCACTAGCGGGGCGATCGAGACCCAGTACTTC.

This rearrangement joins TRBV5-1 to TRBJ2-3, with TRBD2 matching over 11 bases. Trimming took 1 base from V and 4 from J; bases not matched to a gene: 2. This CDR3 has 15 residues. Germline loops: CDR1 SGHRS, CDR2 YFSETQ. The CDR3, as DNA: TGCGCCAGCAGCTTGATTAGCGGGGGGGCAGATACGCAGTATTTT. Its protein product is CASSLISGGADTQYF.

As DNA, the CDR3 is TGTGCCAGTACCCGACCGGGATCAACGGGTGAAAAACTGTTTTTT. Translation gives CASTRPGSTGEKLFF. The chain is built from TRBV19 and TRBJ1-4; D gene ambiguous. Germline V gene data show CDR1 as LNHDA and CDR2 as SQIVND (reference sequence). The V gene lost 7 bases and the J gene lost 7 bases, with 19 bases spanning the gap. The CDR3 covers 15 residues.

V and J are TRBV6-5 and TRBJ2-2; a weak D match, TRBD2 (5 bases). Trimming cost V 0 bases and J 7 bases, with 15 bases left between them. Per the germline V gene, CDR1 is MNHEY and CDR2 is SVGAGI. The CDR3 extends over 16 amino acids. CDR3 bases: TGTGCCAGCAGTTACTCTGATCTGAGAGGAGGCGGGGAGCTGTTTTTT. Residues: CASSYSDLRGGGELFF.

This sequence joins TRBV11-3 and TRBJ1-1; TRBD1 matches 8 bases. The V and J ends lost 0 bases and 2 bases, in that order; junction bases with no gene match: 5. The CDR3 extends over 16 amino acids. CDR1 is SGHNT, CDR2 YENEEA, per germline. The CDR3 DNA reads as TGTGCCAGCAGCTTAGATCTGGGGACAGGAAACACTGAAGCTTTCTTT. It encodes CASSLDLGTGNTEAFF. Supplemented by reference TRBV11-3 and TRBJ1-1, the full variable domain reads EAGVVQSPRYKIIEKKQPVAFWCNPISGHNTLYWYLQNLGQGPELLIRYENEEAVDDSQLPKDRFSAERLKGVDSTLKIQPAELGDSAVYLCASSLDLGTGNTEAFFGQGTRLTVV.

The gene calls are TRBV9 and TRBJ2-2, with TRBD2 matching 10 bases. CDR1 and CDR2 from the germline V gene are SGDLS and YYNGEE. The V and J ends lost 0 bases and 1 base, in that order; junction bases with no gene match: 9. The CDR3 runs to 19 residues. CDR3 bases: TGTGCCAGCAGCGTAGATCAAGCGGGGGGGCCTTGGAACACCGGGGAGCTGTTTTTT. Translating gives CASSVDQAGGPWNTGELFF.

This chain links TRBV19 with TRBJ2-5, with D unclear. CDR3 length: 15 amino acids. Trimming cost V 1 base and J 7 bases, with 16 bases left between them. Germline lookup yields CDR1 LNHDA and CDR2 SQIVND (reference sequence). CDR3 region: CASSIVGSHSGTQYF. The CDR3, as DNA: TGTGCCAGTAGTATAGTGGGCAGCCACTCTGGGACCCAGTACTTC.

V gene TRBV19 combines with J gene TRBJ2-3; a weak D match, TRBD1 (7 bases). This CDR3 region has 16 residues. CDR1 is LNHDA and CDR2 is SQIVND in the germline V gene (reference sequence). Trimming pared 7 bases from V and 0 bases from J, leaving 17 bases between. DNA for the CDR3: TGTGCCAGTACCGATCCAGGGGGGTCTAGCACAGATACGCAGTATTTT. Residues: CASTDPGGSSTDTQYF.

Notes on this clone: At the DNA level, this CDR3 is encoded by other sequences in the same sample as well. V usage is TRBV18 and J usage is TRBJ2-7, with D tentatively TRBD2 (6 bases). The CDR3 covers 15 residues. Germline V CDR1 and CDR2: KGHSH, LQKENI. The V and J ends lost 0 bases and 2 bases respectively, with 11 bases between them. As DNA, the CDR3 is TGTGCCAGCTCACCACCGGGGACTGGGACCTACGAGCAGTACTTC. It yields the protein CASSPPGTGTYEQYF. The whole variable domain, remainder taken from reference TRBV18 and TRBJ2-7, is NAGVMQNPRHLVRRRGQEARLRCSPMKGHSHVYWYRQLPEEGLKFMVYLQKENIIDESGMPKERFSAEFPKEGPSILRIQQVVRGDSAAYFCASSPPGTGTYEQYFGPGTRLTVT.

The gene calls are TRBV4-3 and TRBJ1-2, with 7 bases identical to TRBD1. CDR1 and CDR2 (germline): LGHNA, YSLEER. The CDR3 extends over 15 amino acids. Trimming at V came to 1 base and at J to 2 bases, leaving 4 bases not matched to a gene. The CDR3 sequence: CASSQASGQNYGYTF. CDR3 bases: TGCGCCAGCAGCCAAGCCTCGGGACAGAACTATGGCTACACCTTC.

CDR3 loop: CASRQLGEGVNYGYTF. As DNA, the CDR3 is TGTGCCAGCAGACAACTTGGGGAGGGTGTCAACTATGGCTACACCTTC. The V gene is TRBV4-2, the J gene TRBJ1-2; D ambiguous. The CDR3 covers 16 residues. Germline V CDR1 and CDR2: LGHNA, YNFKEQ. Trimming stripped 6 bases from V and 2 bases from J, with 19 bases between.

This clone was seen a few times. CDR3 coding DNA: TGTGCCAGCTCACCACCGGTAGGGGGCTATCAAGAGACCCAGTACTTC. It is translated as CASSPPVGGYQETQYF. The rearrangement links TRBV18 to TRBJ2-5; 7 bases match TRBD1. V was pared by 0 bases and J by 2 bases, with 6 bases of the junction left unmatched. Germline CDR1 KGHSH, CDR2 LQKENI. CDR3 length: 16 residues.

The chain links TRBV19 to TRBJ1-5; TRBD1 aligns across 9 bases. Germline CDR1 LNHDA, CDR2 SQIVND (reference sequence). The CDR3 is 16 residues long. The J segment lost 0 bases and the V segment lost 4 bases, leaving 4 bases of the junction unmatched. The CDR3, as DNA: TGTGCCAGTAGTACGACAGGGGGAAATAGCAATCAGCCCCAGCATTTT. This sequence encodes CASSTTGGNSNQPQHF.